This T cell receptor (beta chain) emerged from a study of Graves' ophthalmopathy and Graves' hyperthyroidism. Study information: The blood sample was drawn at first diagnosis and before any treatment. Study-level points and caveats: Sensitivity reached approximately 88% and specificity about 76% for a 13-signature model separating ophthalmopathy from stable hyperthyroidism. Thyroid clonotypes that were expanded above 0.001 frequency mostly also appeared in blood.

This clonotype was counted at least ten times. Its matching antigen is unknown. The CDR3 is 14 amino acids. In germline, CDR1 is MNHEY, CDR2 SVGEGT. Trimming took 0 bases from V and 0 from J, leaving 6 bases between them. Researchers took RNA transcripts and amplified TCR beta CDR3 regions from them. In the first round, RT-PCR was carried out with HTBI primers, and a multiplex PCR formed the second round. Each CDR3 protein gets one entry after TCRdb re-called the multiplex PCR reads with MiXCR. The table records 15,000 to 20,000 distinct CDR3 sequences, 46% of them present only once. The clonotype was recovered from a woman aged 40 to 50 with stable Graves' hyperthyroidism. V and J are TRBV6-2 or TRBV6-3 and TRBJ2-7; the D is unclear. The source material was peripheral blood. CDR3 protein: CASSYSTDSYEQYF. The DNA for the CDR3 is TGTGCCAGCAGTTACTCGACTGACTCCTACGAGCAGTACTTC.